This note documents a single T cell receptor beta chain sequence. The same CDR3 is also encoded by other DNA sequences in this sample. The source of the sample is a study of blood T cell repertoires in COVID-19. Trimming cost V 3 bases and J 5 bases; bases outside gene matches: 1. CDR3 length: 14 residues. Germline CDR1 is LGHNA and CDR2 is YNFKEQ. Those who participated ranged in age from about 18 to 89 years and resided in 20 to 25 US areas. Participants had their cohort set by participant-reported clinical history. In the source study's methods: From reference gene primer amplification, estimates of nucleated cell counts were derived. The repertoire was sequenced with immunoSEQ multiplex PCR; TCRdb's copy has only in-frame clones and lacks some. V and J calls and clone size are copied from that table; D and trimming were computed from the DNA. The table has around 250,000 clones, 80% to 90% seen once.

V is TRBV4-2 and J is TRBJ1-6, with 7 positions matching TRBD1. Sequencing was performed on PBMCs or T cells enriched from blood (not recorded which). The receptor's source is a woman between 45 and 65 years old who had recovered from COVID-19. The CDR3 is CASSQTGNNSPLHF. As DNA, the CDR3 is TGTGCCAGCAGCCAGACAGGGAATAATTCACCCCTCCACTTT.